This T cell receptor (beta chain) was obtained from a study of blood T cells in healthy people across ages. Alongside a J-beta primer mix, a sample-barcoded 5' primer served in a second PCR lasting about 7 to 11 cycles. TCRdb redid the calling of the 5' RACE reads with MiXCR, one entry per CDR3 protein. The repertoire has roughly 1.7 million distinct CDR3 sequences, 30% to 40% of them found once; the top ten carry approximately 10%. The sequence was obtained from a woman aged 25-40 years in good health. Sequencing was done on a sample of blood.

The CDR3 nucleotides are TGCAGTGCTAGAGAACGATACTACCTAGCGGGGTCCTACAATGAGCAGTTCTTC. This encodes CSARERYYLAGSYNEQFF. The chain links TRBV20-1 to TRBJ2-1; 9 bases fit TRBD2. The CDR3 is 18 amino acids. V lost 0 bases and J lost 1; bases outside the gene matches: 10. Per germline, CDR1 DFQATT and CDR2 SNEGSKA (reference sequence).